The entry below gives a single T cell receptor beta chain sequence along with its context. Its antigen is currently unknown. The CDR3 totals 15 residues. The germline V gene encodes CDR1 MGHRA and CDR2 YSYEKL. V dropped 0 bases and J dropped 5; count of bases not matched to a gene: 6. The entry originates in a study of cytomegalovirus exposure and HLA in healthy donors. Study-level points and caveats: In a later analysis, common viral pathogens appeared linked to several of the most significant clusters.

PCR involved 60 Vbeta and 13 Jbeta primers. Only in-frame clones appear in the TCRdb table, and some are missing; sequencing was by immunoSEQ multiplex PCR. Of roughly 100,000 clones detected, approximately 80% appear once; the ten largest clones hold around 5%. The sequence was collected from a woman aged 18-29 years in good health and CMV-seropositive. Material: PBMCs. This sequence joins TRBV4-1 and TRBJ1-1, with 7 nucleotides matching TRBD1. The CDR3 loop is CASSQEPGGWTEAFF. The CDR3 nucleotides read TGCGCCAGCAGCCAAGAACCAGGGGGTTGGACTGAAGCTTTCTTT.